The entry that follows covers one T cell receptor beta chain sequence. Its antigen is not identified. This entry belongs to a study of tumor-infiltrating lymphocytes in primary liver carcinoma. Findings and caveats of the study: Representation across all five tumor regions was limited to only about 7.5-25% of top clones. Against blood, tumors held a significantly higher top-250-clone fraction (p = 0.039).

V shed 5 bases, J shed 12 bases, and the junction held 14 bases outside the gene matches. This CDR3 has 15 residues. Germline loops: CDR1 MNHNS, CDR2 SASEGT. Joint extraction of RNA and DNA used roughly 17-32 mg of bulk tissue that was unsorted. Tumor samples each held over 80% viable tumor cells. Constant-region priming of about 500 ng total RNA yielded TCR beta cDNA. ARM-PCR was slightly modified, and three nested multiplex PCR rounds with it gave rise to the TCR beta libraries. Two initial PCR rounds of approximately 10 cycles each paired TRBV1-TRBV30 forward primers with a C-beta reverse primer. One entry per CDR3 protein, called by TCRdb with MiXCR from the multiplex PCR reads. This sample has approximately 190,000 distinct CDR3 sequences, with about 85% found just once.

The rearrangement links TRBV6-1 to TRBJ1-5, with 9 bases lining up with TRBD1. Input material: tumor tissue from primary liver carcinoma. The receptor comes from a man aged 35 to 55 with primary liver carcinoma and hepatitis B virus infection. CDR3 sequence (DNA): TGTGCCAGCAGTAACGTGGACAGGGGAGGCCAACACCAGCATTTT. This gives the protein CASSNVDRGGQHQHF.